This TCR beta chain comes out of a study of neurological immune-mediated disorders. Study observations and caveats: Multiple sclerosis, the disease with the least TCR clonal expansion, fell below healthy controls, whereas HTLV-1-associated myelopathy showed the most.

In this sample, this clonotype turned up many times. Antigen: not known. Each sequencing run yielded over 160 million TCR-beta sequences from 15-18 subjects. TCRdb redid the calling of the 5' RACE reads with MiXCR, one entry per CDR3 protein. The sample has under 85,000 distinct CDR3 sequences, approximately 14% seen once. V lost 0 bases and J lost 5; bases outside the gene matches: 5. This CDR3 region has 15 residues. Germline V gene data show CDR1 as SGHRS and CDR2 as YFSETQ. Sequencing was performed on PBMCs. This rearrangement joins TRBV5-1 to TRBJ2-5; TRBD1 aligns across 9 bases. This receptor was taken from a woman aged 45-60 years in good health. For the CDR3, the DNA is TGCGCCAGCAGCTTGGAAACAGGGGGCTGGGAGACCCAGTACTTC. Residues: CASSLETGGWETQYF.